These T cell receptor beta chains were read from a single sample in a study of cytomegalovirus exposure and HLA in healthy donors. Profiled with immunoSEQ multiplex PCR; TCRdb holds only in-frame clones, not every one. This table has about 98,000 clones, roughly nine tenths appearing once. Sequencing was done on a sample of PBMCs. Source of these receptors: a woman in her thirties in good health and CMV-seronegative. The CDR3 runs from the conserved cysteine through the conserved F or W. The order of the fields is D gene, J gene, clone size, V gene, CDR3 DNA, CDR3 protein. D genes are given only for firm matches. Part of the rows lack a size; the others show once, few, many or a class for expanded clones.

>.|TRBJ2-6|.|TRBV7-6
TGTGCCAGCAGCTTAGCGCTCGGGGGTCCCAGCTCTGGGGCCAACGTCCTGACTTTC
CASSLALGGPSSGANVLTF
>TRBD2|TRBJ2-7|.|TRBV7-8
TGTGCCAGCAGCTTATCGTCCGCGGGACTAGCGGGAGACGAGCAGTACTTC
CASSLSSAGLAGDEQYF
>.|TRBJ2-2|.|TRBV27
TGTGCCAGCGGAAGAGGGGGGGAGCTGTTTTTT
CASGRGGELFF
>.|TRBJ2-3|.|TRBV5-1
TGCGCCAGCAGCTTAACGGGGTCCCTCCCTAGCACAGATACGCAGTATTTT
CASSLTGSLPSTDTQYF
>TRBD1|TRBJ1-1|.|TRBV7-6
TGTGCCAGCAGCTCCCTTAGGACAGGGGGGGAAGCTTTCTTT
CASSSLRTGGEAFF
>TRBD2|TRBJ2-7|.|TRBV28
TGTGCCAGCAGTTTACGTCGCCCGTATGCGGGAGACTGGTACGAGCAGTACTTC
CASSLRRPYAGDWYEQYF
>TRBD2|TRBJ2-1|.|TRBV6-5
TGTGCCAGCGGGGGAACTAGCGGAGCCTACAATGAGCAGTTCTTC
CASGGTSGAYNEQFF
>.|TRBJ2-7|.|TRBV11-2
TGTGCCAGCAGCTTAGGGGGGCGCGGGTCCTACGAGCAGTACTTC
CASSLGGRGSYEQYF
>.|TRBJ1-2|.|TRBV7-2
TGTGCCAGCAGCTTATTGGGCAGGGACTATGGCTACACCTTC
CASSLLGRDYGYTF
>.|TRBJ2-1|.|TRBV4-2
TGTGCCAGCAGCCGCGAGAGAATTACAGGGCCGGGCAATGAGCAGTTCTTC
CASSRERITGPGNEQFF
>TRBD2|TRBJ2-2|once|TRBV4-2
TGTGCCAGCAGCCAAGGGGGAGGACTAGCGGGATTCACCGGGGAGCTGTTTTTT
CASSQGGGLAGFTGELFF
>.|TRBJ1-5|.|TRBV11-2
TGTGCCAGCAGCTTATCGGGTAGCAATCAGCCCCAGCATTTT
CASSLSGSNQPQHF
>TRBD2|TRBJ2-3|.|TRBV18
TGTGCCAGCTTCCCCGGGCTAGCGGGGGCAGATACGCAGTATTTT
CASFPGLAGADTQYF
>TRBD2|TRBJ2-2|.|TRBV5-1
TGCGCCAGCAGCTCCCAATCGGGGGGGCCGAACACCGGGGAGCTGTTTTTT
CASSSQSGGPNTGELFF
>TRBD1|TRBJ1-2|.|TRBV5-8
TGTGCCAGCAGCTTTCCTGGGGACAGCAACTATGGCTACACCTTC
CASSFPGDSNYGYTF
>.|TRBJ2-1|.|TRBV5-1
TGCGCCAGCAGCTTAAAGGACAGCTTGTACAATGAGCAGTTCTTC
CASSLKDSLYNEQFF
>TRBD1|TRBJ2-7|.|TRBV12-5
TGTGCTAGTGGGTGGACAGGGGCCGATCGGATCTACGAGCAGTACTTC
CASGWTGADRIYEQYF
>TRBD2|TRBJ2-1|once|TRBV6-4
TGTGCCAGCAGCCCTAGCGGGAGTATCAATGAGCAGTTCTTC
CASSPSGSINEQFF
>.|TRBJ2-5|.|TRBV5-5
TGTGCCAGCAGCTTGGTTCCACAAGAGACCCAGTACTTC
CASSLVPQETQYF
>TRBD1|TRBJ2-4|.|TRBV2
TGTGCCAGCACCGGACAGGGTTTCGGCCAAAACATTCAGTACTTC
CASTGQGFGQNIQYF
>.|TRBJ2-5|.|TRBV7-2
TGTGCCAGCAGCTTAGGGGCGGGGTGGGAGACCCAGTACTTC
CASSLGAGWETQYF
>.|TRBJ1-1|once|TRBV5-1
TGCGCCAGCAGCTTGAGGGTGGGGGCCCCTGAAGCTTTCTTT
CASSLRVGAPEAFF
>.|TRBJ1-3|.|TRBV5-1
TGCGCCAGCAGCTTGTGGGGACTGAAAAGCGTGGACACCATATATTTT
CASSLWGLKSVDTIYF
>.|TRBJ2-1|few|TRBV11-2
TGTGCCAGCAGCCCACCCAGGGTCACTCATGAGCAGTTCTTC
CASSPPRVTHEQFF
>TRBD1|TRBJ1-1|.|TRBV5-8
TGTGCCAGCAGCCCCCCGACAGGGTGGGGTGGCACTGAAGCTTTCTTT
CASSPPTGWGGTEAFF
>TRBD1|TRBJ1-6|.|TRBV5-5
TGTGCCAGCAGCAGAAGAACAGGGGACGAATCACCCCTCCACTTT
CASSRRTGDESPLHF
>.|TRBJ2-3|.|TRBV2
TGTGCCAGTCTGGCAGGGTTCTCCACAGATACGCAGTATTTT
CASLAGFSTDTQYF
>.|TRBJ2-2|few|TRBV6-6
TGTGCCAGCAGTTCTTCCACCGGGGAGCTGTTTTTT
CASSSSTGELFF
>.|TRBJ2-3|.|TRBV29-1
TGCAGCGTTGTGATCGACCCCAGGAAGAGCCGGTCAGATACGCAGTATTTT
CSVVIDPRKSRSDTQYF
>.|TRBJ2-1|.|TRBV7-3
TGTGCCAGCAGCTTACACCAGGGCTCTCGGTTTAATGAGCAGTTCTTC
CASSLHQGSRFNEQFF
>.|TRBJ1-2|.|TRBV6-1
TGTGCCAGCAGTGATCGGGGTCAGAGAGGCTACACCTTC
CASSDRGQRGYTF
>TRBD1|TRBJ1-2|.|TRBV5-6
TGTGCCAGCAGCTTTTCCCTCAGGGGGCCCCAGGGTGGCTACACCTTC
CASSFSLRGPQGGYTF
>.|TRBJ1-5|few|TRBV28
TGTGCCAGCAGTTCCTACCCTGCCAGAGGTAGGCAGCCCCAGCATTTT
CASSSYPARGRQPQHF
>TRBD1|TRBJ2-7|once|TRBV23-1
TGCGCCAGCAGCCTATTGGACAGGGGGCGATCCTACGAGCAGTACTTC
CASSLLDRGRSYEQYF
>.|TRBJ2-6|.|TRBV28
TGTGCCAGCAGTCGCTCGGCCCGAAGCGGGACAGGTGGGGCCAACGTCCTGACTTTC
CASSRSARSGTGGANVLTF
>.|TRBJ2-1|.|TRBV11-3
TGTGCCAGCAGCTTAGGCCGTGGGAGCAATGAGCAGTTCTTC
CASSLGRGSNEQFF
>.|TRBJ2-3|.|TRBV2
TGTGCGGGGGGGCGCACAGATACGCAGTATTTT
CAGGRTDTQYF
>TRBD1|TRBJ2-7|.|TRBV5-1
TGCGCCAGCACCCCTCTGGGACAGGGGGCTTCCTACGAGCAGTACTTC
CASTPLGQGASYEQYF
>TRBD2|TRBJ2-5|.|TRBV5-4
TGTGCCAGCAGCCCATGGGGGGGGGAGACCCAGTACTTC
CASSPWGGETQYF
>.|TRBJ2-7|.|TRBV5-6
TGTGCCAGCAGCAGAACTCCGGGAAGCGAGCAGTACTTC
CASSRTPGSEQYF
>TRBD2|TRBJ2-1|once|TRBV4-2
TGTGCCAGCACCGAAGAGGGGACTAGCGGGAACTATGAGCAGTTCTTC
CASTEEGTSGNYEQFF
>TRBD1|TRBJ1-5|.|TRBV2
TGTGCCAGCAGTAACAGGGGTTATAGCAATCAGCCCCAGCATTTT
CASSNRGYSNQPQHF
>.|TRBJ2-1|.|TRBV6-5
TGTGCCAGCAGGGAGGGCCTAGCCGGACCGGGGCAGTTCTTC
CASREGLAGPGQFF
>.|TRBJ2-7|many|TRBV28
TGTGCCAGCAGTTTAGTGGAGGGCCCCTACGAGCAGTACTTC
CASSLVEGPYEQYF
>TRBD1|TRBJ2-5|.|TRBV5-5
TGTGCCAGCAGCGGCGACAGGGGTGGGGAGACCCAGTACTTC
CASSGDRGGETQYF
>TRBD1|TRBJ1-5|.|TRBV6-1
TGTGCCAGCAGTGCTGACAGGGCTCAGCCCCAGCATTTT
CASSADRAQPQHF
>TRBD2|TRBJ2-4|.|TRBV5-4
TGTGCCAGCAGCTTACGAATAGCGGGGGGGCGCGGAAACATTCAGTACTTC
CASSLRIAGGRGNIQYF
>.|TRBJ2-3|.|TRBV5-1
TGCGCCAGCAGCCTAACCTCTAGCACAGATACGCAGTATTTT
CASSLTSSTDTQYF
>.|TRBJ1-1|.|TRBV28
TGTGCCAGCACCTTAGTGGAGCGGCCGAACACTGAAGCTTTCTTT
CASTLVERPNTEAFF
>TRBD1|TRBJ2-1|.|TRBV9
TGTGCCAGCAGCGTAGAGGGGACAGGGGGCTTCTACAATGAGCAGTTCTTC
CASSVEGTGGFYNEQFF
>TRBD1|TRBJ2-5|.|TRBV29-1
TGCAGCTCAACCGACAGGGGGAGGCCTCAAGAGACCCAGTACTTC
CSSTDRGRPQETQYF